This T cell receptor (beta chain) appears in the sequencing data of a study of OX40 agonist ivuxolimab in advanced cancers. Overall study context: The patients received agonistic anti-OX40 (CD134) antibody ivuxolimab. Findings and limits, study-wide: Part of the nonresponder group also had normalized T-cell clonal expansion that was low. Those patients achieving a partial response at 0.1-3.0 mg/kg showed among the lowest clonal expansion. CD4+ and CD8+ blood T cells expanded clonally by week 6 at 0.1 to 3.0 mg/kg.

The repertoire was sequenced with immunoSEQ multiplex PCR; TCRdb's copy has only in-frame clones and lacks some. This sample has roughly 75,000 clones, with about 88% found just once. Concerning this clone: Its specificity is unknown.

The specimen was CD4+ or CD8+ T cells sorted from blood, collected in a trial of the OX40 agonist ivuxolimab. This sequence originates from an adult with an advanced solid tumor such as melanoma, head and neck, liver or kidney cancer.

CDR3 amino acids: CASSKAGRGAAGNTIYF. The CDR3 region has the DNA TGTGCCAGCAGCAAAGCCGGGAGGGGGGCGGCTGGAAACACCATATATTTT. The chain combines TRBV21-1 with TRBJ1-3. TRBV21-1 has pseudogene status. This CDR3 contains 17 residues.